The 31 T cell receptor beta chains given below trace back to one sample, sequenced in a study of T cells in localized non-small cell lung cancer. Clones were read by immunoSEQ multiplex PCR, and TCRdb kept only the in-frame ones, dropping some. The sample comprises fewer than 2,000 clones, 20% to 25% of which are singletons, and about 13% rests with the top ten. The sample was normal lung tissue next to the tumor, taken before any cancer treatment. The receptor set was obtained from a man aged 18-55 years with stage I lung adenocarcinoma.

This CDR3 reads CASRLGGIGKNTEAFF. The CDR3 DNA sequence: TGTGCAAGTCGCTTAGGAGGGATTGGGAAGAACACTGAAGCTTTCTTT. The chain carries TRBV12-2 and TRBJ1-1. TRBV12-2 is given as a pseudogene. This CDR3 contains 16 residues.

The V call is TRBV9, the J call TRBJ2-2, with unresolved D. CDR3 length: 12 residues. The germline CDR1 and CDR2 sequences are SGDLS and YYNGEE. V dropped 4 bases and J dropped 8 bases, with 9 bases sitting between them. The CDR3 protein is CASSTDAGELFF. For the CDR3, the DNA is TGTGCCAGCAGCACCGACGCGGGGGAGCTGTTTTTT. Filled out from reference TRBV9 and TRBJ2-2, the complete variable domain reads DSGVTQTPKHLITATGQRVTLRCSPRSGDLSVYWYQQSLDQGLQFLIQYYNGEERAKGNILERFSAQQFPDLHSELNLSSLELGDSALYFCASSTDAGELFFGEGSRLTVL.

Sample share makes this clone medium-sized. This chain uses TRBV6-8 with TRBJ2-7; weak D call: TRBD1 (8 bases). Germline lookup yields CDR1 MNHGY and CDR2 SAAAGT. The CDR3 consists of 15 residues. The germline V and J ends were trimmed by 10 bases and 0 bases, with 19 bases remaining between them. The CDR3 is CAIRRGGQDSYEQYF. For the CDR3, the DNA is TGTGCCATCAGGAGGGGGGGACAGGACTCCTACGAGCAGTACTTC.

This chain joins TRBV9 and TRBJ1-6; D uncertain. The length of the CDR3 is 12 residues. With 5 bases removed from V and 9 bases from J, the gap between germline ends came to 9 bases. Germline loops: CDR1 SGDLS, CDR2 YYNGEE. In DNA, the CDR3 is TGTGCCAGCAGGTCCCAGAGTTCACCCCTCCACTTT. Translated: CASRSQSSPLHF. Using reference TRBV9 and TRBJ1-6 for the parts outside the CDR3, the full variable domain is DSGVTQTPKHLITATGQRVTLRCSPRSGDLSVYWYQQSLDQGLQFLIQYYNGEERAKGNILERFSAQQFPDLHSELNLSSLELGDSALYFCASRSQSSPLHFGNGTRLTVT.

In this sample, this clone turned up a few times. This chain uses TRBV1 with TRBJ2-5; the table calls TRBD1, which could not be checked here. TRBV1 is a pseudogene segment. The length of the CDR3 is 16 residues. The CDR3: CASSQVGRDREETQYF. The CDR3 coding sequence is TGCGCCAGCAGCCAAGTAGGTCGGGACAGGGAGGAGACCCAGTACTTC.

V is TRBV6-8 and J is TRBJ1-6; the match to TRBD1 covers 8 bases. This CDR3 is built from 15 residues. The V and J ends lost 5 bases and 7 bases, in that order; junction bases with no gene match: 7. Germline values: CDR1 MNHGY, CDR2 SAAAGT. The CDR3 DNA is TGTGCCAGCAGTACCCGGACAGGGCCGAATTCACCCCTCCACTTT. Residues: CASSTRTGPNSPLHF.

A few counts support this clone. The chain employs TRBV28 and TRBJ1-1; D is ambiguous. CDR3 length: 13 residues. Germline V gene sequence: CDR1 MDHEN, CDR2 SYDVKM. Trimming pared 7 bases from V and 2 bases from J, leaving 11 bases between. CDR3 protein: CASKLTANTEAFF. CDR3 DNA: TGTGCCAGCAAGCTCACCGCTAACACTGAAGCTTTCTTT.

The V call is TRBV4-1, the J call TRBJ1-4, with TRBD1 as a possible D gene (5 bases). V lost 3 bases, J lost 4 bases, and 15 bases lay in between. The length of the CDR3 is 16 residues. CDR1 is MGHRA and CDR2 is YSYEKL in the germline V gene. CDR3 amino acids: CASSQIGGRVNEKLFF. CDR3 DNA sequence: TGCGCCAGCAGCCAGATCGGGGGGAGAGTTAATGAAAAACTGTTTTTT.

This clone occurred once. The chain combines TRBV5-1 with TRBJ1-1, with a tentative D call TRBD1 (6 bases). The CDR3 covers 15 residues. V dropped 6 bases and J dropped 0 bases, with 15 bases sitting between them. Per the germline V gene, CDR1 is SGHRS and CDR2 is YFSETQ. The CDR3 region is CASNPTGTMNTEAFF. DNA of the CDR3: TGCGCCAGCAATCCAACCGGGACAATGAACACTGAAGCTTTCTTT. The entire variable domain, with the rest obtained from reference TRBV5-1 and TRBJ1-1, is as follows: KAGVTQTPRYLIKTRGQQVTLSCSPISGHRSVSWYQQTPGQGLQFLFEYFSETQRNKGNFPGRFSGRQFSNSRSEMNVSTLELGDSALYLCASNPTGTMNTEAFFGQGTRLTVV.

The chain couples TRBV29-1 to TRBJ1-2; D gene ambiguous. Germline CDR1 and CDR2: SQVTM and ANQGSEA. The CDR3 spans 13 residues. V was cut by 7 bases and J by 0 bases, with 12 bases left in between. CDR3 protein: CSAVTRANYGYTF. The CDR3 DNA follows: TGCAGCGCCGTGACTCGAGCTAACTATGGCTACACCTTC.

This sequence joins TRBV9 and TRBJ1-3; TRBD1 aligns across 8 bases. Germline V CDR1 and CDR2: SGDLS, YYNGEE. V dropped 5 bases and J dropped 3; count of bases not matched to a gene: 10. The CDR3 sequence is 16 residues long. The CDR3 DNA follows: TGTGCCAGCAGTGAGGGCAGGGGGCTAAGTGGAAACACCATATATTTT. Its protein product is CASSEGRGLSGNTIYF.

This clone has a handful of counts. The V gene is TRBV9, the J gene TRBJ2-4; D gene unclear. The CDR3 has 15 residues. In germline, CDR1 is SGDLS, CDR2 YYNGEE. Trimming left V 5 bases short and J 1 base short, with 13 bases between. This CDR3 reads CASSAEEWAKNIQYF. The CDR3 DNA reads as TGTGCCAGCAGTGCCGAGGAGTGGGCCAAAAACATTCAGTACTTC.

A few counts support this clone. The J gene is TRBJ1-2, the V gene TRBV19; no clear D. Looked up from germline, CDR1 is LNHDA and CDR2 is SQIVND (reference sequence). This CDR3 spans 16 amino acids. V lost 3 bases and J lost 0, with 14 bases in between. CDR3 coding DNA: TGTGCCAGTAGTATTAGTGGTTACGACGCTAACTATGGCTACACCTTC. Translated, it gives CASSISGYDANYGYTF.

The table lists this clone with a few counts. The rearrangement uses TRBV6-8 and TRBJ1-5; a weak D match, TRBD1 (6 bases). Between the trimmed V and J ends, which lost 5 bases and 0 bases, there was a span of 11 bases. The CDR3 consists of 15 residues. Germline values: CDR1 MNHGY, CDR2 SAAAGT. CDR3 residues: CASSDGTTSNQPQHF. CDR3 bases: TGTGCCAGCAGTGATGGGACAACTAGCAATCAGCCCCAGCATTTT.

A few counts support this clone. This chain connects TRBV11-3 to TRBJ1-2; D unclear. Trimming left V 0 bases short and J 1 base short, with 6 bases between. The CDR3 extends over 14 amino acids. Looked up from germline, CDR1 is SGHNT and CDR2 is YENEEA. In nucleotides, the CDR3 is TGTGCCAGCAGCTTAGACCGGGGTAACTATGGCTACACCTTC. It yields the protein CASSLDRGNYGYTF.

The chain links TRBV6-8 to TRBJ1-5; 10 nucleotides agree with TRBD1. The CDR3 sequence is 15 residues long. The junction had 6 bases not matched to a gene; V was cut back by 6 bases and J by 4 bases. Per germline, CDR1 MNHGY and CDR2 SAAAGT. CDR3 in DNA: TGTGCCAGCAGGCAACCGGGACAGGGGAATCAGCCCCAGCATTTT. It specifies CASRQPGQGNQPQHF.

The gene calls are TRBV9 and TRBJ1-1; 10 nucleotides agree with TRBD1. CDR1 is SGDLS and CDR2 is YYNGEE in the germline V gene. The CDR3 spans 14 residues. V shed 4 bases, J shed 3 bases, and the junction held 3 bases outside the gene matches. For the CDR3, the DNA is TGTGCCAGCAGCCCGGGACAGGGGTACACTGAAGCTTTCTTT. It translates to CASSPGQGYTEAFF.

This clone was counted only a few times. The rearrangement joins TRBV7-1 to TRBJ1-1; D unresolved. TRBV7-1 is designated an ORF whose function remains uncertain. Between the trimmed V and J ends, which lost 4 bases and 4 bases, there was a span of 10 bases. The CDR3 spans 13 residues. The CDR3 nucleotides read TGTGCCAGCAGCTTAAAGAGAGGCACTGAAGCTTTCTTT. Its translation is CASSLKRGTEAFF.

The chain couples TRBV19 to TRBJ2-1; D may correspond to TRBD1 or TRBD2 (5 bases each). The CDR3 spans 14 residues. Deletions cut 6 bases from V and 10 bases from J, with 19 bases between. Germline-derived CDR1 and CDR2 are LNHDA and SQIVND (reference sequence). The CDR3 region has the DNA TGTGCCAGTAGCTCTCTGGGGGAAGGAAGGGAGCAGTTCTTC. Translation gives CASSSLGEGREQFF.

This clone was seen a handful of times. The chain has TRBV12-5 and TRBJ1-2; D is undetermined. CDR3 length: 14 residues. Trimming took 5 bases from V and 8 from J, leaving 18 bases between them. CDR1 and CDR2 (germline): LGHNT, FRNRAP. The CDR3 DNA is TGTGCTAGTGGTCCAGGCCCTACAGTCGAAGGCTACACCTTC. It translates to CASGPGPTVEGYTF. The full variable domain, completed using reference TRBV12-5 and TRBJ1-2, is DARVTQTPRHKVTEMGQEVTMRCQPILGHNTVFWYRQTMMQGLELLAYFRNRAPLDDSGMPKDRFSAEMPDATLATLKIQPSEPRDSAVYFCASGPGPTVEGYTFGSGTRLTVV.

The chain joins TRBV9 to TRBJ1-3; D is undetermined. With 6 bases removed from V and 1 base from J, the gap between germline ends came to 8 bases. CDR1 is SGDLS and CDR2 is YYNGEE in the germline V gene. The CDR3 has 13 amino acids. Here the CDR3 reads CASTQDSGNTIYF. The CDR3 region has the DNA TGTGCCAGCACCCAGGATTCTGGAAACACCATATATTTT.

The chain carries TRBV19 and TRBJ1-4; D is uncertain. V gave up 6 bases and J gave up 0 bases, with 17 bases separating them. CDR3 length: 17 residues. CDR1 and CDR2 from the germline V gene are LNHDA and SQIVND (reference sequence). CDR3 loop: CASRATASDATNEKLFF. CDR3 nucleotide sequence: TGTGCCAGTAGGGCAACAGCTTCTGATGCAACTAATGAAAAACTGTTTTTT.

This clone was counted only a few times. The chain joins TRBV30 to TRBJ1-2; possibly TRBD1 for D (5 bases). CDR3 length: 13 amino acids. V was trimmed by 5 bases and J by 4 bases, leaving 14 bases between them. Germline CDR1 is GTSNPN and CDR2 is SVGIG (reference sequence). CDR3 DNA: TGTGCCTGGTTAGAAGGGGCGTTCTATGGCTACACCTTC. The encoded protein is CAWLEGAFYGYTF.

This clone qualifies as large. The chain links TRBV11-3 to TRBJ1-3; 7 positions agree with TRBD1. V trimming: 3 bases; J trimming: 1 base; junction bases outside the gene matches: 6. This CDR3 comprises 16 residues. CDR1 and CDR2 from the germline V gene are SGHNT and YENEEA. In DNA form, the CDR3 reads TGTGCCAGCAGCTTGGGACAGCGAATGTCTGGAAACACCATATATTTT. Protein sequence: CASSLGQRMSGNTIYF.

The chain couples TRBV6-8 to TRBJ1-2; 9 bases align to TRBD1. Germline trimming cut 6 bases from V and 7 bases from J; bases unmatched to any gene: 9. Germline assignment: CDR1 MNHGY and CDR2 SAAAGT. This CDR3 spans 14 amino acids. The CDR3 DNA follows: TGTGCCAGCAGATCGGGACAGGGACGTGTTGGCTACACCTTC. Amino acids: CASRSGQGRVGYTF.

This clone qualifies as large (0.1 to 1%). In DNA form, the CDR3 reads TGTGCCAGCGCCGGGACAGGGGGCCGGGACGAGCAGTACTTC. Encoded protein: CASAGTGGRDEQYF. The J gene is TRBJ2-7, the V gene TRBV11-3; 12 bases line up with TRBD1. The germline V gene has CDR1 SGHNT and CDR2 YENEEA. J gave up 5 bases and V 8 bases, and 7 bases lay outside the gene matches. The CDR3 contains 14 residues.

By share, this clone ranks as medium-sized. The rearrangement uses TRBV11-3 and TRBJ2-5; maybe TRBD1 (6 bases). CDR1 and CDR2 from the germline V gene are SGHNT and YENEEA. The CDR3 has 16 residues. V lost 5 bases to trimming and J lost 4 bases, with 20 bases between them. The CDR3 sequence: CASSEERGTKGETQYF. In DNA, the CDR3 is TGTGCCAGCAGCGAAGAGAGGGGGACAAAGGGAGAGACCCAGTACTTC.

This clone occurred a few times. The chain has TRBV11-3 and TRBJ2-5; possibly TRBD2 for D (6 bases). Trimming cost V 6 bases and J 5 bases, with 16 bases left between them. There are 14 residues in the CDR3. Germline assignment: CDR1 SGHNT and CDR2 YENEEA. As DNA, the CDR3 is TGTGCCAGCAGTCCAGCGGGTTTTGGGGAGACCCAGTACTTC. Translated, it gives CASSPAGFGETQYF.

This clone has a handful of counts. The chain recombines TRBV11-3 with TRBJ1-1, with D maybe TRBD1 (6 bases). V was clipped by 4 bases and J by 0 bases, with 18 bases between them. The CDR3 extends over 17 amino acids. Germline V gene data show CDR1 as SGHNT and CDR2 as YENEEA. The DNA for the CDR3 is TGTGCCAGCAGCTCTTCAGGGGCGGTGGGCATGAACACTGAAGCTTTCTTT. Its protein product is CASSSSGAVGMNTEAFF.

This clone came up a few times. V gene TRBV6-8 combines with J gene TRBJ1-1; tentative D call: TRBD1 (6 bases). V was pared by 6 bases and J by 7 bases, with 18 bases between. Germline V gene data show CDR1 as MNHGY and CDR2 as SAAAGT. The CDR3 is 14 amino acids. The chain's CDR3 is CASSRSRTELEAFF. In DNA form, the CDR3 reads TGTGCCAGCAGCAGGTCCCGGACAGAACTTGAAGCTTTCTTT.

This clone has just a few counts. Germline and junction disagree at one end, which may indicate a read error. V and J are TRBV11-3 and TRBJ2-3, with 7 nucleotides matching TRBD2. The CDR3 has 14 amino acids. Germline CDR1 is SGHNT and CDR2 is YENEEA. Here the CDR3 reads CASSLLAGSDTQCF. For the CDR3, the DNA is TGTGCCAGCAGCTTATTAGCGGGTTCAGATACGCAGTGTTTT.